Each of the 14 T cell receptor beta chains below was sequenced from the same sample in a study of blood T cell repertoires in COVID-19. Libraries were prepared by immunoSEQ multiplex PCR; TCRdb keeps only in-frame clonotypes and omits some of them. Of some 110,000 clones listed, around 84% were seen once; the top ten hold roughly 1.5%. Input material: peripheral blood. The receptors here all came from a man aged 40-49 years with acute or convalescent COVID-19.

This chain links TRBV18 with TRBJ2-1; 7 bases are a match to TRBD2. The germline gives CDR1 KGHSH, CDR2 LQKENI. The V and J ends lost 8 bases and 3 bases, in that order; junction bases with no gene match: 4. This CDR3 is built from 13 residues. Here the CDR3 reads CASRDYLYNEQFF. The CDR3 DNA reads as TGTGCCAGCAGGGACTACCTCTACAATGAGCAGTTCTTC.

This clone was recorded once. The chain joins TRBV27 to TRBJ2-7, with 7 bases identical to TRBD2. The CDR3 spans 17 residues. The V and J ends lost 8 bases and 0 bases, in that order; junction bases with no gene match: 16. CDR1 is MNHEY, CDR2 SMNVEV, per germline (reference sequence). The DNA of the CDR3 is TGTGCCAGCCGGTCGAGCCCGGGGGGTTCTAGCTCCTACGAGCAGTACTTC. Its translation is CASRSSPGGSSSYEQYF.

The chain links TRBV18 to TRBJ2-3; tentatively, D is TRBD2 (5 bases). V lost 3 bases to trimming and J lost 3 bases, with 16 bases between them. Germline-derived CDR1 and CDR2 are KGHSH and LQKENI. The CDR3 is made up of 16 amino acids. For the CDR3, the DNA is TGTGCCAGCTCACCGCTTGATACCGGGGTTACAGATACGCAGTATTTT. Protein product: CASSPLDTGVTDTQYF.

The count of this clone is one. This chain links TRBV28 with TRBJ2-1; D is perhaps TRBD1 (6 bases). The CDR3 contains 15 residues. Germline lookup yields CDR1 MDHEN and CDR2 SYDVKM. Trimming stripped 2 bases from V and 4 bases from J, with 12 bases between. This CDR3 is CASSLRFQGYNEQFF. As DNA, the CDR3 is TGTGCCAGCAGTTTACGATTCCAGGGGTACAATGAGCAGTTCTTC.

Turning to this clone: A much larger clone lies a single base off, so this may be a read error. This chain connects TRBV19 to TRBJ2-7; 12 bases match TRBD1. CDR3 length: 16 amino acids. CDR1 and CDR2 from the germline V gene are LNHDA and SQIVND (reference sequence). CDR3 protein: CASSNDRGTGGREQCF. DNA of the CDR3: TGTGCCAGTAGTAACGACCGCGGGACAGGGGGCCGCGAGCAGTGCTTC.

This chain links TRBV6-5 with TRBJ2-7; TRBD1 aligns across 8 bases. The CDR3 has 13 residues. Trimming removed 8 bases from V and 5 bases from J; junction bases left unmatched: 8. The germline gives CDR1 MNHEY, CDR2 SVGAGI. DNA for the CDR3: TGTGCCAGCGAGCGGACAGGGTTCAACGAGCAGTACTTC. This translates into CASERTGFNEQYF.

This chain joins TRBV4-3 and TRBJ2-4; TRBD1 might be the D (6 bases). This CDR3 is 14 amino acids long. V was trimmed by 4 bases and J by 6 bases, leaving 13 bases between them. From germline, CDR1 is LGHNA and CDR2 YSLEER. The CDR3 region has the DNA TGCGCCAGCAGCCTCTCGACAGGATCAAACATTCAGTACTTC. Its protein is CASSLSTGSNIQYF.

The count of this clone is one. The chain joins TRBV4-3 to TRBJ2-2, with 9 bases lining up with TRBD2. V gave up 4 bases and J gave up 1 base; unmatched junction bases: 4. The CDR3 covers 16 residues. CDR1 LGHNA and CDR2 YSLEER come from the germline V gene. CDR3 in amino acids: CASSPRTSENTGELFF. CDR3 nucleotide sequence: TGCGCCAGCAGCCCACGGACTAGCGAGAACACCGGGGAGCTGTTTTTT.

The rearrangement links TRBV6-1 to TRBJ1-4; TRBD1 might be the D (6 bases). Germline V gives CDR1 MNHNS, CDR2 SASEGT. CDR3 length equals 15 residues. Trimming pared 1 base from V and 5 bases from J, leaving 11 bases between. CDR3: CASSEGRTANEKLFF. The CDR3 nucleotides are TGTGCCAGCAGTGAAGGGAGGACAGCGAATGAAAAACTGTTTTTT.

Worth noting for this clone: Sequence at one end of the junction differs from germline and may be a read error. This rearrangement joins TRBV6-5 to TRBJ1-5, with TRBD1 identical over 7 bases. From germline, CDR1 is MNHEY and CDR2 SVGAGI. This CDR3 is built from 14 residues. The CDR3: CTSSLQGGYQPQHF. CDR3 DNA sequence: TGTACCAGCAGTTTACAAGGGGGCTATCAGCCCCAGCATTTT.

The chain links TRBV29-1 to TRBJ2-5; D gene ambiguous. Germline-derived CDR1 and CDR2 are SQVTM and ANQGSEA. This CDR3 contains 13 residues. Trimming cost V 5 bases and J 0 bases, with 10 bases left between them. The CDR3 DNA reads as TGCAGCGTTCCCGACATGTACCAAGAGACCCAGTACTTC. This gives the protein CSVPDMYQETQYF.

The V call is TRBV28, the J call TRBJ1-5, with D uncertain. The CDR3 is made up of 14 amino acids. Trimming stripped 3 bases from V and 4 bases from J, with 10 bases between. Germline V gene data show CDR1 as MDHEN and CDR2 as SYDVKM. CDR3 sequence: CASSFRRGNQPQHF. The CDR3 DNA follows: TGTGCCAGCAGTTTTAGGAGAGGTAATCAGCCCCAGCATTTT.

This chain uses TRBV28 with TRBJ2-7, with 10 nucleotides matching TRBD2. The ends lost 7 bases at V and 7 bases at J; junction bases unmatched: 22. The germline gives CDR1 MDHEN, CDR2 SYDVKM. The CDR3 runs to 18 residues. For the CDR3, the DNA is TGTGCCAGCACCCCGGGCCTACTAGCGGGGCCAACTCCCCTGGAGCAGTACTTC. It codes for CASTPGLLAGPTPLEQYF.

The J gene is TRBJ2-5, the V gene TRBV3-1 (or the pseudogene TRBV3-2), with 7 positions matching TRBD2. The CDR3 contains 14 residues. Trimming at V came to 4 bases and at J to 1 base, leaving 3 bases not matched to a gene. The germline V gene encodes CDR1 LGHDT and CDR2 YNNKEL (reference sequence). The CDR3 spells CASSRSGGQETQYF. Here the CDR3 DNA reads TGTGCCAGCAGCCGCTCGGGAGGCCAAGAGACCCAGTACTTC.